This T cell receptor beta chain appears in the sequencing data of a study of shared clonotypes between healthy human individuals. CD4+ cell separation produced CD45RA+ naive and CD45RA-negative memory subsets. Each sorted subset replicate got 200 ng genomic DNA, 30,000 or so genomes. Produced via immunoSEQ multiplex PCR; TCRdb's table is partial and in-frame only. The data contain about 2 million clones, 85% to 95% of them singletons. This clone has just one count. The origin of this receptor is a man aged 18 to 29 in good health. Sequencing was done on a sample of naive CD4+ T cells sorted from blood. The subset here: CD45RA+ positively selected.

The CDR3 coding sequence is TGTGCCAGCAGTTCGACCGGGATAAATTACGAGCAGTACTTC. This translates into CASSSTGINYEQYF. This chain joins TRBV6-5 and TRBJ2-7; maybe TRBD2 (5 bases). The CDR3 sequence is 14 residues long. The V gene's germline CDR1 is MNHEY and CDR2 SVGAGI. Trimming took off 4 bases at V and 4 bases at J, with 14 bases between the two ends.